Sequencing of this T cell receptor (beta chain) was carried out in a study of control samples from healthy donors and cancer patients (dated by TCRdb to about 2020). Worth noting for this clone: Its antigen is not yet known. It has no much larger one-base neighbor in the sample; base qualities were not kept.

The cysteine opens and the phenylalanine closes a CDR3 of 11 amino acids. The read is trimmed to its CDR3 DNA, 33 bases read in frame from base 1. V gives up 4 bases and J gives up 2 bases, and the segment between their germline ends measures 5 bases. Taken from the germline V gene, the CDR1 and CDR2 loops are SQVTM and ANQGSEA. Receptor libraries were prepared by the immunoSEQ multiplex PCR assay. In its TCRdb copy, this immuneACCESS table keeps in-frame sequences only and misses some clones. Where compared with another copy, unresolved V genes explain less than half of these, and the others have no known cause. The sample table records about 85,000 clones; about 90% of these occur just once. Roughly 6% of the sample is held by the ten biggest clonotypes.

The TCR sequence derives from a man aged 45-65 years in good health. Material: blood. The rearranged segments are TRBV29-1 and TRBJ1-1; the D gene assignment is ambiguous. CDR3 reads: CSVGSNTEAFF. The nucleotide sequence is TGCAGCGTTGGCAGTAACACTGAAGCTTTCTTT.